These 7 T cell receptor beta chains came from one sample sequenced in a study of read filtering for tumor transcriptome and immune sequencing. This library used roughly 400 ng RNA and molecular barcoded adaptors spanning alpha/delta and beta/gamma chains. A single record per CDR3 protein comes from TCRdb applying MiXCR to the reads. The sample lists some 120,000 distinct CDR3 sequences; over 10% were seen once. Material: a population of CD138-negative cells sorted from bone marrow. The source of these receptors is a donor at least 40 years old with multiple myeloma.

This clonotype was seen at least ten times. The V gene is TRBV18, the J gene TRBJ2-1; 9 nucleotides match TRBD2. CDR3 length: 15 amino acids. V lost 3 bases, J lost 5 bases, and 5 bases stayed unmatched. Germline loops: CDR1 KGHSH, CDR2 LQKENI. The CDR3 protein is CASSPPGLAHNEQFF. DNA of the CDR3: TGTGCCAGCTCACCTCCGGGACTAGCTCACAATGAGCAGTTCTTC.

This clonotype was seen many times. The chain has TRBV29-1 and TRBJ1-5; D perhaps matches TRBD1 (5 bases). Trimming removed 4 bases from V and 6 bases from J, with 10 bases in between. CDR1 SQVTM and CDR2 ANQGSEA come from the germline V gene. The CDR3 loop spans 12 amino acids. CDR3 nucleotide sequence: TGCAGCGTTGCGGAGGGGACTCAGCCCCAGCATTTT. Translated, it gives CSVAEGTQPQHF.

Ten or more counts support this clonotype. This chain uses TRBV9 with TRBJ2-1; 13 positions match TRBD2. From germline, CDR1 is SGDLS and CDR2 YYNGEE. The CDR3 runs 14 residues. Trimming removed 4 bases from V and 9 bases from J; junction bases left unmatched: 4. CDR3 nucleotides: TGTGCCAGCAGCCTTCGGACTAGCGGGAGTGAGCAGTTCTTC. Encoded protein: CASSLRTSGSEQFF.

This clonotype was seen at least ten times. The V and J genes are TRBV5-1 and TRBJ2-5, with D unresolved. CDR1 SGHRS and CDR2 YFSETQ come from the germline V gene. The germline V and J ends were trimmed by 2 bases and 2 bases, with 16 bases remaining between them. The CDR3 is made up of 16 amino acids. This CDR3 reads CASSFVGPGSQETQYF. In DNA, the CDR3 is TGCGCCAGCAGCTTCGTAGGGCCTGGCAGTCAAGAGACCCAGTACTTC.

A word on this clonotype: This may be a read error: a much more frequent sequence differs by one nucleotide. V and J are TRBV6-1 and TRBJ2-3; 8 bases map to TRBD1. The CDR3 consists of 16 residues. Germline-derived CDR1 and CDR2 are MNHNS and SASEGT. This CDR3 reads CASEIPTGQGTDTQCF. The CDR3 DNA is TGTGCCAGTGAAATACCTACTGGACAGGGCACAGATACGCAGTGTTTT.

This clonotype appeared many times. This chain uses TRBV7-2 with TRBJ2-2; D is unclear. The germline V gene encodes CDR1 SGHTA and CDR2 FQGNSA. This CDR3 is built from 14 residues. Trimming removed 2 bases at V and 5 bases at J, with 9 bases between. The DNA for the CDR3 is TGTGCCAGCAGCTTAACACTTAGAACCGGGGAGCTGTTTTTT. Translation gives CASSLTLRTGELFF. The complete variable domain, with remaining parts taken from reference TRBV7-2 and TRBJ2-2, reads GAGVSQSPSNKVTEKGKDVELRCDPISGHTALYWYRQSLGQGLEFLIYFQGNSAPDKSGLPSDRFSAERTGGSVSTLTIQRTQQEDSAVYLCASSLTLRTGELFFGEGSRLTVL.

This clonotype was counted at least ten times. One end of the junction does not line up with germline, which may come from a read error. The chain carries TRBV7-2 and TRBJ1-1; TRBD1 agrees at 7 bases. CDR3 length: 14 residues. Per the germline V gene, CDR1 is SGHTA and CDR2 is FQGNSA. The CDR3 loop reads CASSLRGQARPAGF. CDR3 sequence (DNA): TGTGCCAGCAGCCTAAGAGGACAGGCCCGACCAGCAGGATTT.